This TCR beta chain comes out of a study of chemoradiotherapy in HPV16-positive cancers (dated by TCRdb to between 2021 and 2023). For the study in its entirety: Candidate HPV-specific T-cell clones and common TCR motifs were defined through functional T-cell assays on cells from a couple of HPV16-positive patients. The candidate HPV-specific TCRs and motifs were subsequently tracked in TCR repertoires obtained from approximately 86 patients with HPV-related cancers. The study asked whether T-cell immunity to the HPV oncoproteins E6 and E7 changes during chemoradiotherapy and whether this immunity affects survival. The study at large found these results: In HPV16-positive patients, expansion of HPV-responsive T cells during chemoradiotherapy was found to be associated with improved recurrence-free survival. The functional definition of HPV-specific T cells was derived from only a couple of HPV16-positive patients, and the survival association was reported for HPV16-positive patients. Expansion of candidate HPV-specific clones and E7-related TCR motifs was observed in the tumor microenvironment during treatment, whereas no such expansion was observed for non-HPV-specific T cells.

This clone was counted a few times. The antigen it binds to is not known. No base-level quality is on record; no much larger clone is a single base apart. The CDR3, from cysteine to phenylalanine, totals 15 residues. Only the CDR3 region is kept as DNA, spanning 45 bases read in frame from base 1. V is shortened by 0 bases, J by 0 bases, and the region joining them spans 7 bases. The germline V gene yields SGHRS for CDR1 and YFSETQ for CDR2. The library was generated by the immunoSEQ multiplex PCR assay. This is the immuneACCESS table as TCRdb keeps it, with only in-frame sequences that have V and J called. A part of the clones is gone; compared with another copy, unresolved V genes explain less than half, and the rest is unexplained. This sample has around 19,000 clones in its table, and approximately 91% of those were observed once. In total, the top ten clones hold approximately 14% of the sample.

Repertoires were sampled multiple times during chemoradiotherapy, which allowed clonal expansion in the tumor microenvironment to be followed. The chain is assembled from TRBV5-1 and TRBJ1-3; the D gene assignment is ambiguous. The starting material was blood, obtained from a patient who underwent chemoradiotherapy. This clonotype was sampled from a human donor with HPV-associated anogenital cancer. The bases are TGCGCCAGCAGCTTGGGAGGATTCTCTGGAAACACCATATATTTT. Protein translation: CASSLGGFSGNTIYF.